This record looks at one TCR beta chain sequence and its context. Its antigen remains unknown. This sample was taken from a study of blood T cells in healthy people across ages. The second PCR ran about 6 to 12 cycles with a sample-barcoded 5' primer and J-beta primers. Every cDNA molecule carried a tag from a template-switch adaptor bearing 12 random nucleotides. TCRdb reprocessed the 5' RACE reads with MiXCR, giving one entry per CDR3 protein. The sample holds around 690,000 distinct CDR3 sequences, 58% seen once. Broader study findings: Age advanced and TCR beta diversity per million T cells fell, roughly linearly. Shifts in expanded clonotypes may have been confounded by donor CMV status, which was unknown. Among long-lived donors, naive CD4+ cells were more numerous and diversity higher than in aged donors.

The CDR3 totals 14 residues. The V gene lost 2 bases and the J gene lost 4 bases, with 10 bases spanning the gap. Germline-derived CDR1 and CDR2 are SGHDT and YYEEEE. Sequenced sample: blood. The rearrangement joins TRBV5-6 to TRBJ1-5; perhaps TRBD1 as D (5 bases). The receptor's source is a man in his 60s in good health. CDR3 amino acids: CASSFLGVNQPQHF. In nucleotides, the CDR3 is TGTGCCAGCAGCTTTTTGGGGGTGAATCAGCCCCAGCATTTT.